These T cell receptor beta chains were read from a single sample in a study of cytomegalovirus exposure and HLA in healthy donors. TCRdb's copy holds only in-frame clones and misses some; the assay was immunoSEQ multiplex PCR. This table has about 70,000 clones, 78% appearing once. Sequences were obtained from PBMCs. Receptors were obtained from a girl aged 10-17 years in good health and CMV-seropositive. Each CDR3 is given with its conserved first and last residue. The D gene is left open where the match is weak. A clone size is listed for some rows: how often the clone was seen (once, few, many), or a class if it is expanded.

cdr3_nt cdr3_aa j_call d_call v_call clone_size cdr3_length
TGTGCCAGCAGCGTAGGAGGGCTAGGCTACGAGCAGTACTTC CASSVGGLGYEQYF TRBJ2-7 - TRBV9 - 14
TGTGCCAGCAGTTTGGTCGGACACGGAAATCAGCCCCAGCATTTT CASSLVGHGNQPQHF TRBJ1-5 - TRBV28 - 15
TGTGCCAGCAGCCCGGGGGAAAGGGTCAATGAGCAGTTCTTC CASSPGERVNEQFF TRBJ2-1 - TRBV14 - 14
TGCAGCGTTAATACCGGGATCCTTGGGGACGAGCAGTACTTC CSVNTGILGDEQYF TRBJ2-7 - TRBV29-1 - 14
TGTGCCACTCGACTAGCGGGAACCACAGATACGCAGTATTTT CATRLAGTTDTQYF TRBJ2-3 TRBD2 TRBV30 - 14
TGCGCCAGCAGCACTACAGGGGACTATGGCTACACCTTC CASSTTGDYGYTF TRBJ1-2 TRBD1 TRBV10-2 - 13
TGCGCCAGCAGCCCGGGGACTAGCGGGGGCCAAGAGACCCAGTACTTC CASSPGTSGGQETQYF TRBJ2-5 TRBD2 TRBV4-1 - 16
TGTGCCAGCAGCGTATTAGGGGACACCGGGGAGCTGTTTTTT CASSVLGDTGELFF TRBJ2-2 - TRBV9 - 14
TGTGCCAGCAGCCGGCCTGGTTCCCCCTACGAGCAGTACTTC CASSRPGSPYEQYF TRBJ2-7 - TRBV14 - 14
TGCGCCAGCAGCTTGATGGCGGGACAGCCAAACACTGAAGCTTTCTTT CASSLMAGQPNTEAFF TRBJ1-1 TRBD1 TRBV5-1 - 16
TGTGCCAGCAGTGAAGCTTGGGACAGGGGGCTTACTGAAGCTTTCTTT CASSEAWDRGLTEAFF TRBJ1-1 TRBD1 TRBV6-1 - 16
TGTGCCAGCAGCTTAGGGGAGGCTTACAATGAGCAGTTCTTC CASSLGEAYNEQFF TRBJ2-1 - TRBV11-2 - 14
TGTGCCAGCAGCTTGGGGGACAGGGGGGCATACGAGCAGTACTTC CASSLGDRGAYEQYF TRBJ2-7 TRBD1 TRBV7-8 - 15
TGCGCCAGCAGTTCCGGGACACCTAACACTGAAGCTTTCTTT CASSSGTPNTEAFF TRBJ1-1 - TRBV5-1 - 14
TGTGCCTGGAGTGTCCGGACAGATACTAACTATGGCTACACCTTC CAWSVRTDTNYGYTF TRBJ1-2 - TRBV30 - 15
TGTGCCAGCAGCCCCTCTAGCGGCTCCTACAATGAGCAGTTCTTC CASSPSSGSYNEQFF TRBJ2-1 TRBD2 TRBV9 - 15
TGCAGTGCTAGAATTGAGTTAGAAGCTTTCTTT CSARIELEAFF TRBJ1-1 - TRBV20-1 - 11
TGTGCCAGCAGTGACCCCAGGGGCACAGATACGCAGTATTTT CASSDPRGTDTQYF TRBJ2-3 - TRBV25-1 - 14
TGTGCCAGCAGCCAGCCCGGGACTACCTCAGATACGCAGTATTTT CASSQPGTTSDTQYF TRBJ2-3 TRBD2 TRBV4-2 few 15
TGTGCCAGCACTTTGACAGGGTCCAACACCGGGGAGCTGTTTTTT CASTLTGSNTGELFF TRBJ2-2 TRBD1 TRBV6-5 once 15
TGTGCCAGCAGCTCTCACAGGGGTGGAAACACCATATATTTT CASSSHRGGNTIYF TRBJ1-3 TRBD1 TRBV7-2 - 14
TGTGCCAGCAGTTGGGCAGTCTCCTACGAGCAGTACTTC CASSWAVSYEQYF TRBJ2-7 - TRBV27 - 13
TGCGCCAGCAGTGATGGGGGCGGTCAGCCCCAGCATTTT CASSDGGGQPQHF TRBJ1-5 - TRBV10-1 - 13
TGCAGCGTAATAGCGGGGGTCCAGGAGACCCAGTACTTC CSVIAGVQETQYF TRBJ2-5 TRBD2 TRBV29-1 - 13
TGCAGCGCTTCATTCCCAGGACAGGGGGGGCGAGAGACCCAGTACTTC CSASFPGQGGRETQYF TRBJ2-5 TRBD1 TRBV29-1 - 16
TGCGCCAGCAGCCAAGAAGCGGGGACAGGGGATGCAGACGAAAAACTGTTTTTT CASSQEAGTGDADEKLFF TRBJ1-4 TRBD1 TRBV4-1 once 18
TGTGCCAGCAGCTTGCGGACGGGGGAAGAGACCCAGTACTTC CASSLRTGEETQYF TRBJ2-5 - TRBV5-4 - 14
TGTGCCAGCAGACTGGCGGGAGGGGGCGAGCAGTACTTC CASRLAGGGEQYF TRBJ2-7 TRBD2 TRBV5-4 - 13
TGCAGCGGAGACAGGGTTAATACGAATGAGCAGTTCTTC CSGDRVNTNEQFF TRBJ2-1 TRBD1 TRBV29-1 - 13
TGTGCCATCAGTGAAACAGGCAATTCACCCCTCCACTTT CAISETGNSPLHF TRBJ1-6 - TRBV10-3 - 13
TGTGCCAGCAGCCCCGGGACTAGCGGGGGGGCCGGGCAAGAGACCCAGTACTTC CASSPGTSGGAGQETQYF TRBJ2-5 TRBD2 TRBV4-2 - 18
TGTGCCAGCAGCCGCCTACTGGGAGATGAGCAGTTCTTC CASSRLLGDEQFF TRBJ2-1 - TRBV4-2 few 13
TGTGCCAGCAGCTTAACCCTGCAGGGGAACATTCAGTACTTC CASSLTLQGNIQYF TRBJ2-4 - TRBV7-2 - 14
TGTGCCAGCAGTTACTCTGCAGGAAAACTTTTCTACGAGCAGTACTTC CASSYSAGKLFYEQYF TRBJ2-7 - TRBV6-5 - 16
TGCGCCAGCAGCCTAACAGGGGGCTATATCGATGAGCAGTTCTTC CASSLTGGYIDEQFF TRBJ2-1 TRBD1 TRBV5-1 once 15
TGCGCCAGCAGCCAATGGACTAGCGGAAACACCGGGGAGCTGTTTTTT CASSQWTSGNTGELFF TRBJ2-2 TRBD2 TRBV4-1 - 16
TGCGCCAGCAGCCAAGGCTCGCAGGTTAGGGATACGCAGTATTTT CASSQGSQVRDTQYF TRBJ2-3 - TRBV4-1 - 15
TGTGCCAGCAGCTCCGGACAGACCTACGAGCAGTACTTC CASSSGQTYEQYF TRBJ2-7 - TRBV11-2 - 13
TGTGCCAGCAGCCCCCGCGCCAAAACGGAGACCCAGTACTTC CASSPRAKTETQYF TRBJ2-5 - TRBV7-9 once 14
TGTGCCAGCATCTTTCCCGGGGCGGAGGGCCCCTACGAGCAGTACTTC CASIFPGAEGPYEQYF TRBJ2-7 - TRBV9 - 16
TGTGCCGGGAGGCAGGGCCACTCCTACGAGCAGTACTTC CAGRQGHSYEQYF TRBJ2-7 - TRBV6-1 once 13
TGTGCCAGCTCACCACCCAACAGGGTGGGGGGCTACACCTTC CASSPPNRVGGYTF TRBJ1-2 - TRBV18 - 14
TGTGCCAGCTGGGGATCGGGGGGTCACGGGGAGCTGTTTTTT CASWGSGGHGELFF TRBJ2-2 TRBD2 TRBV2 few 14
TGTGCCAGCAGTTTTTTGTCGGGTGAAAAACTGTTTTTT CASSFLSGEKLFF TRBJ1-4 - TRBV27 few 13
TGTGCCAGTAGGCGGGACGGTAGCTCCTACGAGCAGTACTTC CASRRDGSSYEQYF TRBJ2-7 - TRBV19 - 14
TGTGCCAGCTCCAGGCGGGGCCAGAACACTGAAGCTTTCTTT CASSRRGQNTEAFF TRBJ1-1 - TRBV25-1 - 14
TGTGCCATCAAAGGGACAGCCCAAGAGACCCAGTACTTC CAIKGTAQETQYF TRBJ2-5 TRBD1 TRBV10-3 - 13
TGTGCCAGCAGCTTAGGAGGGGGATGGTTCACAGATACGCAGTATTTT CASSLGGGWFTDTQYF TRBJ2-3 - TRBV11-2 - 16
TGTGCCAGCAGATCCGATCTCCCGGGGGAGAGGAATGAGCAGTTCTTC CASRSDLPGERNEQFF TRBJ2-1 - TRBV7-2 - 16
TGTGCCAGCAAAGGTGACGCGGTGGTCGGGGAGCTGTTTTTT CASKGDAVVGELFF TRBJ2-2 - TRBV6-5 - 14
TGCAGCGTTGAGGGACAGTCCTATGGCTACACCTTC CSVEGQSYGYTF TRBJ1-2 TRBD1 TRBV29-1 once 12
TGTGCCAGCAGTACTGTGAGGGCAGCTGAAAAACTGTTTTTT CASSTVRAAEKLFF TRBJ1-4 - TRBV6-1 - 14
TGTGCCAGCTCACCGGGACAGGGGGTGTCGGCTTTCTTT CASSPGQGVSAFF TRBJ1-1 TRBD1 TRBV18 - 13
TGTGCCAGCAGCCGTTCGGGACAGGCCAATCAGCCCCAGCATTTT CASSRSGQANQPQHF TRBJ1-5 TRBD1 TRBV7-2 - 15
TGTGCCAGCAGCGTATGGACTAACACAGATACGCAGTATTTT CASSVWTNTDTQYF TRBJ2-3 - TRBV9 - 14
TGTGCCAGCAGCCGCGACATTATGAACACTGAAGCTTTCTTT CASSRDIMNTEAFF TRBJ1-1 - TRBV6-5 few 14
TGTGCCAGCAGCATAACTAGGGACAGGGAAGAAAAACTGTTTTTT CASSITRDREEKLFF TRBJ1-4 TRBD1 TRBV13 - 15
TGTGCCAACCACCAGAGCGGGACGAACACCGGGGAGCTGTTTTTT CANHQSGTNTGELFF TRBJ2-2 TRBD2 TRBV7-2 - 15
TGTGCCTGGAACCACAGGGGACAGATGAATTCACCCCTCCACTTT CAWNHRGQMNSPLHF TRBJ1-6 TRBD1 TRBV30 - 15
TGTGCCAGCAGCGGTCGAGGGGGCTTCCATGAGCAGTTCTTC CASSGRGGFHEQFF TRBJ2-1 TRBD1 TRBV9 - 14